These 26 T cell receptor beta chains were sequenced from one sample in a study of neurological immune-mediated disorders. In TCRdb, the 5' RACE reads were re-called with MiXCR into one record per CDR3 protein. This table holds 85,000 to 110,000 distinct CDR3 sequences, roughly 10% found once. As to time point: longitudinal time-point 3. Sequenced: PBMCs. The origin of the receptors is a female donor with HTLV-1-associated myelopathy (HAM/TSP).

This clonotype has at least ten counts. The rearrangement uses TRBV20-1 and TRBJ1-2; a weak D match, TRBD1 (6 bases). The CDR3 length is 12 residues. Germline loops: CDR1 DFQATT, CDR2 SNEGSKA (reference sequence). The DNA of the CDR3 is TGCACTACTGACAGGAGACACTATGGCTACACCTTC. The encoded protein is CTTDRRHYGYTF.

This clonotype was seen repeatedly, ten times or more. The gene calls are TRBV7-2 and TRBJ1-2, with 8 bases fitting TRBD1. The V gene's germline CDR1 is SGHTA and CDR2 FQGNSA. V was pared by 5 bases and J by 5 bases, with 7 bases of the junction left unmatched. This CDR3 spans 14 amino acids. Here the CDR3 reads CASSPRRGPYGYTF. The CDR3 nucleotides read TGTGCCAGCAGCCCCCGCAGGGGGCCGTATGGCTACACCTTC.

The rearrangement links TRBV5-1 to TRBJ2-3; 8 bases fit TRBD2. This CDR3 is 16 amino acids long. The germline V gene has CDR1 SGHRS and CDR2 YFSETQ. Trimming cost V 7 bases and J 12 bases; bases outside gene matches: 22. This chain's CDR3 is CASGKGSGGRSSPQYF. CDR3 DNA: TGCGCCAGCGGGAAAGGGAGCGGGGGCCGAAGTTCACCACAGTATTTT.

This clonotype was found many times. J is TRBJ2-5 and V is TRBV20-1, with 9 nucleotides matching TRBD1. The CDR3 sequence is 16 residues long. J gave up 3 bases and V 5 bases, and 13 bases lay outside the gene matches. From germline, CDR1 is DFQATT and CDR2 SNEGSKA (reference sequence). DNA for the CDR3: TGCAGTGCTCATCGTACCGGGACAGGGACCGAAGAGACCCAGTACTTC. Protein sequence: CSAHRTGTGTEETQYF.

This clonotype has a count of ten or more. The V gene is TRBV18, the J gene TRBJ1-2, with 7 bases lining up with TRBD1. The V and J ends lost 5 bases and 1 base, in that order; junction bases with no gene match: 1. This CDR3 comprises 13 residues. Germline V gives CDR1 KGHSH, CDR2 LQKENI. In DNA form, the CDR3 reads TGTGCCAGCTCAACAGGGGTTAACTATGGCTACACCTTC. Translating it yields CASSTGVNYGYTF.

At least ten counts were recorded for this clonotype. V and J are TRBV20-1 and TRBJ2-4; 10 bases are a match to TRBD2. Germline trimming cut 5 bases from V and 7 bases from J; bases unmatched to any gene: 8. The CDR3 covers 14 residues. CDR1 is DFQATT, CDR2 SNEGSKA, per germline (reference sequence). The CDR3 bases are TGCAGTGCTTCGAGCGGGGGGGATAGGAACATTCAGTACTTC. As protein: CSASSGGDRNIQYF.

This clonotype came up a few times. The chain combines TRBV7-3 with TRBJ2-2; D might be TRBD1 (5 bases). Germline V gene data show CDR1 as SGHTA and CDR2 as FQGTGA. Trimming shortened V by 5 bases and J by 7 bases, and 17 bases separated the two germline ends. The CDR3 is 15 residues long. CDR3 loop: CASSLMGRAYGELFF. Here the CDR3 DNA reads TGTGCCAGCAGCCTTATGGGCAGGGCTTACGGGGAGCTGTTTTTT.

This clonotype occurred many times. The rearrangement uses TRBV5-1 and TRBJ2-7, with 9 nucleotides matching TRBD1. Germline assignment: CDR1 SGHRS and CDR2 YFSETQ. V was pared by 0 bases and J by 4 bases, with 2 bases of the junction left unmatched. This CDR3 spans 14 amino acids. The CDR3 here is CASSLGGTGYEQYF. In nucleotides, the CDR3 is TGCGCCAGCAGCTTGGGCGGGACAGGGTACGAGCAGTACTTC. Combining the CDR3 with reference TRBV5-1 and TRBJ2-7 gives the whole variable domain KAGVTQTPRYLIKTRGQQVTLSCSPISGHRSVSWYQQTPGQGLQFLFEYFSETQRNKGNFPGRFSGRQFSNSRSEMNVSTLELGDSALYLCASSLGGTGYEQYFGPGTRLTVT.

There are many counts of this clonotype. V is TRBV10-1 and J is TRBJ2-7; 9 bases are a match to TRBD1. Trimming at V came to 2 bases and at J to 5 bases, leaving 4 bases not matched to a gene. The CDR3 is 14 residues long. Germline CDR1 WNHNN, CDR2 SYGVQD (reference sequence). The CDR3 reads CASSEGTGRNEQYF. Written as DNA, the CDR3 is TGCGCCAGCAGTGAGGGGACAGGGAGGAACGAGCAGTACTTC.

This clonotype appeared many times. CDR3 protein: CASSQERASRNLETQYF. In DNA, the CDR3 is TGTGCCAGCAGCCAAGAGCGGGCTAGCCGGAATTTGGAGACCCAGTACTTC. The gene calls are TRBV3-1 and TRBJ2-5; a possible D gene is TRBD2 (5 bases). The V end was cut by 0 bases, the J end by 5 bases, with 19 bases between. Germline CDR1 reads LGHDT; CDR2 reads YNNKEL (reference sequence). The CDR3 spans 17 residues.

The chain joins TRBV28 to TRBJ2-7; D remains ambiguous. In germline, CDR1 is MDHEN, CDR2 SYDVKM. The CDR3 is made up of 15 amino acids. V was clipped by 8 bases and J by 6 bases, with 23 bases between them. CDR3 in amino acids: CASLETTGSGGEQYF. As DNA, the CDR3 is TGTGCCAGCCTCGAAACTACCGGGTCCGGTGGCGAGCAGTACTTC.

In this sample, this clonotype turned up many times. J is TRBJ2-1 and V is TRBV5-1, with D hard to call. Germline lookup yields CDR1 SGHRS and CDR2 YFSETQ. The CDR3 contains 11 residues. V was clipped by 4 bases and J by 6 bases, with 5 bases between them. The CDR3, as DNA: TGCGCCAGCAGCCCGGGCAATGAGCAGTTCTTC. Protein sequence: CASSPGNEQFF.

Regarding this clonotype: A single base separates this from a much larger clone, so it may be a read error. This CDR3 is CASSKEWEGTGKIDQPQHF. As DNA, the CDR3 is TGTGCCAGCAGCAAAGAATGGGAGGGGACAGGGAAAATCGATCAGCCCCAGCATTTT. V usage is TRBV21-1 and J usage is TRBJ1-5; TRBD1, as called in the table, went unchecked against the DNA. TRBV21-1 is termed a pseudogene. This CDR3 spans 19 amino acids.

Many counts were recorded for this clonotype. The gene calls are TRBV20-1 and TRBJ2-1; the match to TRBD2 covers 13 bases. Germline-derived CDR1 and CDR2 are DFQATT and SNEGSKA (reference sequence). This CDR3 has 16 residues. Losses at the gene ends were 1 base for V and 4 bases for J; bases not matched to a gene: 4. The CDR3 loop reads CSARALAGGPYNEQFF. The DNA of the CDR3 is TGCAGTGCTAGAGCACTAGCGGGGGGGCCGTACAATGAGCAGTTCTTC.

This clonotype was detected many times. The CDR3 protein is CASSEGGAYEKLFF. The DNA for the CDR3 is TGTGCCAGCAGTGAAGGGGGGGCCTATGAAAAACTGTTTTTT. The chain joins TRBV2 to TRBJ1-4, with a possible D match to TRBD1 (6 bases). The length of the CDR3 is 14 residues. Between the trimmed V and J ends, which lost 1 base and 6 bases, there was a span of 9 bases. Germline CDR1 is SNHLY and CDR2 is FYNNEI.

This chain connects TRBV7-9 to TRBJ1-5; D is unresolved. Germline values: CDR1 SEHNR, CDR2 FQNEAQ (reference sequence). V was clipped by 5 bases and J by 3 bases, with 5 bases between them. The CDR3 is made up of 12 amino acids. CDR3 loop: CASSTDNQPQHF. CDR3 sequence (DNA): TGTGCCAGCAGCACCGACAATCAGCCCCAGCATTTT.

This clonotype has ten or more counts. The chain combines TRBV5-6 with TRBJ1-2; D is uncertain. The CDR3 totals 14 residues. Per the germline V gene, CDR1 is SGHDT and CDR2 is YYEEEE. V was clipped by 1 base and J by 4 bases, with 11 bases between them. The CDR3 coding sequence is TGTGCCAGCAGCTTGCAACGGCTCAGCTATGGCTACACCTTC. Protein sequence: CASSLQRLSYGYTF. The entire variable domain, with the rest obtained from reference TRBV5-6 and TRBJ1-2, is as follows: DAGVTQSPTHLIKTRGQQVTLRCSPKSGHDTVSWYQQALGQGPQFIFQYYEEEERQRGNFPDRFSGHQFPNYSSELNVNALLLGDSALYLCASSLQRLSYGYTFGSGTRLTVV.

There are many counts of this clonotype. The gene calls are TRBV12-3 or TRBV12-4 and TRBJ2-1; TRBD2 matches 13 bases. The CDR3 length is 14 residues. Losses at the gene ends were 1 base for V and 10 bases for J; bases not matched to a gene: 1. Written as DNA, the CDR3 is TGTGCCAGCAGTTTAGGGGGACTAGCGGGAGAGCAGTTCTTC. Its translation is CASSLGGLAGEQFF.

This clonotype was observed many times. This sequence joins TRBV6-2 or TRBV6-3 and TRBJ2-2; TRBD2 is a possible D gene (6 bases). The V end was cut by 6 bases, the J end by 4 bases, with 12 bases between. This CDR3 region has 14 residues. CDR1 is MNHEY, CDR2 SVGEGT, per germline. The DNA of the CDR3 is TGTGCCAGCAGCCGTGGGGGGTCCACCGGGGAGCTGTTTTTT. This translates into CASSRGGSTGELFF.

This clonotype was counted ten times or more. The V call is TRBV7-2, the J call TRBJ2-2; D gene uncertain. The CDR3 is 13 residues long. Germline CDR1 and CDR2: SGHTA and FQGNSA. V shed 5 bases and J shed 5 bases, with 9 bases lying between them. The DNA for the CDR3 is TGTGCCAGCAGCCCCGGGTGGACCGGGGAGCTGTTTTTT. It translates to CASSPGWTGELFF.

This clonotype has ten or more counts. This chain links TRBV5-1 with TRBJ2-1; 8 bases match TRBD2. The V gene end was trimmed by 0 bases and the J gene end by 11 bases; junction bases not matched to a gene: 7. The CDR3 length is 14 residues. CDR1 SGHRS and CDR2 YFSETQ come from the germline V gene. This CDR3 reads CASSLGSREGKQFF. The CDR3 nucleotides are TGCGCCAGCAGCTTGGGCTCTCGGGAGGGGAAGCAGTTCTTC.

This clonotype was seen a few times. The chain carries TRBV5-1 and TRBJ1-5; TRBD1 aligns across 10 bases. V lost 1 base, J lost 5 bases, and 6 bases stayed unmatched. Germline CDR1 and CDR2: SGHRS and YFSETQ. The CDR3 length is 16 residues. Here the CDR3 DNA reads TGCGCCAGCAGCTTGCTGGGGACAGGGGTATATCAGCCCCAGCATTTT. Its protein is CASSLLGTGVYQPQHF.

This clonotype was counted a few times. The chain carries TRBV28 and TRBJ1-5; tentatively, D is TRBD1 (5 bases). This CDR3 region has 17 residues. The ends were cut back, 3 bases at V and 0 bases at J, with 15 bases in the middle. Looked up from germline, CDR1 is MDHEN and CDR2 is SYDVKM. The CDR3 bases are TGTGCCAGCAGTTTTTTTGACAGCCAGAATAGCAATCAGCCCCAGCATTTT. Residues: CASSFFDSQNSNQPQHF. The full variable domain, its missing parts supplied by reference TRBV28 and TRBJ1-5, is DVKVTQSSRYLVKRTGEKVFLECVQDMDHENMFWYRQDPGLGLRLIYFSYDVKMKEKGDIPEGYSVSREKKERFSLILESASTNQTSMYLCASSFFDSQNSNQPQHFGDGTRLSIL.

This clonotype appeared many times. This chain connects TRBV7-2 to TRBJ1-1; 7 nucleotides agree with TRBD1. Germline V CDR1 and CDR2: SGHTA, FQGNSA. CDR3 length: 15 amino acids. Trimming removed 5 bases from V and 4 bases from J; junction bases left unmatched: 10. CDR3 region: CASSKQTGTGTEAFF. The CDR3 bases are TGTGCCAGCAGCAAGCAGACAGGGACGGGCACTGAAGCTTTCTTT.

In regard to this clonotype: Just one base apart from a much larger clone, this may be a read error. CDR3 sequence: CASTHGSQNTDTQYF. Written as DNA, the CDR3 is TGTGCCAGCACCCATGGGAGCCAGAACACAGATACGCAGTATTTT. The chain employs TRBV7-9 and TRBJ2-3, with D possibly being TRBD2 (5 bases). The V end was cut by 7 bases, the J end by 2 bases, with 16 bases between. This CDR3 spans 15 amino acids. The germline V gene encodes CDR1 SEHNR and CDR2 FQNEAQ (reference sequence).

This clonotype was recorded at least ten times. V gene TRBV9 combines with J gene TRBJ2-2, with D hard to call. The CDR3 is 14 amino acids. The germline gives CDR1 SGDLS, CDR2 YYNGEE. V lost 4 bases to trimming and J lost 5 bases, with 12 bases between them. CDR3 nucleotides: TGTGCCAGCAGCCACACCTGGGCGACCGGGGAGCTGTTTTTT. It specifies CASSHTWATGELFF.